Included here is one T cell receptor beta chain sequence, with context. Its specificity is not known. Repertoires were generated with immunoSEQ multiplex PCR, while TCRdb's copy carries only in-frame clones and drops some. Here the sample spans about 27,000 clones, under 90% being singletons. The source of the sample is a study of vaccination effects on CD4 cells after COVID-19. Study-wide points: Marked clonal contraction was seen late after vaccination (in both infection- and vaccine-induced clones).

The ViraFEST assay expanded antigen-specific CD4+ T cells with viral peptide pools before sequencing. Once cultured for under 11 days, the cells underwent separation to obtain CD4+ T cells. Participants were vaccinated with two doses of either the BNT162b2 or mRNA-1273 vaccine. V was trimmed by 0 bases and J by 5 bases, leaving 10 bases between them. The CDR3 is made up of 14 amino acids. Germline V gene lookup returns CDR1 MNHEY and CDR2 SVGAGI. The chain joins TRBV6-5 to TRBJ1-1, with D possibly matching TRBD1 (5 bases). This material consisted of CD4+ T cells from PBMCs cultured with HCoV-NL63 spike peptides, taken after COVID-19 vaccination. The source is a human donor who received a COVID-19 vaccine. Some clones in this sample may be carry-over from other donors' samples. The CDR3 bases are TGTGCCAGCAGTTACTCGATGGGGGAGACTGAAGCTTTCTTT. Protein product: CASSYSMGETEAFF.